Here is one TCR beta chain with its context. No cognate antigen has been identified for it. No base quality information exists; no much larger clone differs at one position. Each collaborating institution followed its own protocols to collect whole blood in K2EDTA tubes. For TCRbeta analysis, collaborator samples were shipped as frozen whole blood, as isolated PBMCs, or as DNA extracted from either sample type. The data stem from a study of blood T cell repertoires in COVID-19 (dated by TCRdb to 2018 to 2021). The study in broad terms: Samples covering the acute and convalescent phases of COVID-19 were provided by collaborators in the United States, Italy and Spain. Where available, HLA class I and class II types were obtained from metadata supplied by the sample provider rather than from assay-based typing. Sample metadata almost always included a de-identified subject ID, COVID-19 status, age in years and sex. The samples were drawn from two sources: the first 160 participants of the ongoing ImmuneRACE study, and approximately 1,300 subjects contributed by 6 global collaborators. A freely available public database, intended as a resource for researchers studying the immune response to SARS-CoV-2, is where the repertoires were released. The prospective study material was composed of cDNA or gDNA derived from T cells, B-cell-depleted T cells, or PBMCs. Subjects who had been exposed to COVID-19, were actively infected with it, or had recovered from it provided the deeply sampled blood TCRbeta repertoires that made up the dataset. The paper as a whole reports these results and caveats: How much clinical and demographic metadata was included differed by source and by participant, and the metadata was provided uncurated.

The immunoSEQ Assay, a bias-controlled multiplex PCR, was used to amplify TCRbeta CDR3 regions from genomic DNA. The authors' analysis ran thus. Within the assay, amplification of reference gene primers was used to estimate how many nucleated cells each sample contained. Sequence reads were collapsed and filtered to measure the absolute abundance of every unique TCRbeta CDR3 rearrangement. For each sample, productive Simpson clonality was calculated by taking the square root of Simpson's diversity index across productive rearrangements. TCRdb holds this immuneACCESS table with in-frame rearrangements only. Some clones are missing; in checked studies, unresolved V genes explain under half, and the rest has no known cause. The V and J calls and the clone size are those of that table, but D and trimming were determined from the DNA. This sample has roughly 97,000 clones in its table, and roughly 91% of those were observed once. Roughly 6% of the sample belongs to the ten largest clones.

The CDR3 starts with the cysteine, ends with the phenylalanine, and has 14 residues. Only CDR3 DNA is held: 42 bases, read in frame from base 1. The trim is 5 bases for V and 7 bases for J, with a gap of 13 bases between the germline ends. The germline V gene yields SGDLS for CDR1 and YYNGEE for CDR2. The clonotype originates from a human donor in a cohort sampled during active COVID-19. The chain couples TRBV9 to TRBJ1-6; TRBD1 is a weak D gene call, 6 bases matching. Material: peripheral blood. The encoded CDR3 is CASSEGVSNSPLHF. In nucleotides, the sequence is TGTGCCAGCAGTGAGGGGGTTTCCAATTCACCCCTCCACTTT.